Each of the 5 T cell receptor beta chains below was sequenced from the same sample in a study of blood T cell repertoires in COVID-19. Using immunoSEQ multiplex PCR, the repertoire was profiled, and TCRdb retains in-frame clones only, with some absent. The data contain about 240,000 clones, about 89% of them singletons. Material for sequencing was PBMCs or T cells enriched from blood (not recorded which). The origin of the receptors is a woman aged 30 to 39 who had recovered from COVID-19.

The chain is built from TRBV2 and TRBJ2-7; D is unresolved. Trimming shortened V by 3 bases and J by 4 bases, and 13 bases separated the two germline ends. The CDR3 runs to 14 residues. Germline CDR1 and CDR2: SNHLY and FYNNEI. CDR3 in amino acids: CASSDPPEIYEQYF. In DNA form, the CDR3 reads TGTGCCAGCAGTGACCCCCCCGAGATATACGAGCAGTACTTC.

This chain uses TRBV5-5 with TRBJ2-2; D call uncertain. CDR3 size: 15 residues. Germline loops: CDR1 SGHKS, CDR2 YYEKEE (reference sequence). The V end lost 10 bases, the J end lost 0 bases, and 16 bases lay between the germline ends. CDR3 region: CASTSTAANTGELFF. CDR3 sequence (DNA): TGTGCCTCTACTTCGACTGCCGCGAACACCGGGGAGCTGTTTTTT.

The CDR3 sequence: CAIRRTGEGNEKLFF. In DNA, the CDR3 is TGTGCCATCAGACGTACTGGGGAGGGAAATGAAAAACTGTTTTTT. This chain uses TRBV10-3 with TRBJ1-4; D is ambiguous. The V gene lost 6 bases and the J gene lost 5 bases, with 16 bases spanning the gap. The germline V gene has CDR1 ENHRY and CDR2 SYGVKD. The CDR3 covers 15 residues.

This chain connects TRBV6-5 to TRBJ1-2; D perhaps matches TRBD1 (6 bases). The CDR3 contains 14 residues. The V and J ends lost 0 bases and 7 bases respectively, with 12 bases between them. Per the germline V gene, CDR1 is MNHEY and CDR2 is SVGAGI. The CDR3 nucleotides read TGTGCCAGCAGTTACTCGAGGGGGTTCGGTGGCTACACCTTC. It specifies CASSYSRGFGGYTF.

The chain recombines TRBV5-1 with TRBJ2-4; the match to TRBD2 covers 9 bases. Germline lookup yields CDR1 SGHRS and CDR2 YFSETQ. J gave up 4 bases and V 0 bases, and 5 bases lay outside the gene matches. The CDR3 totals 16 residues. CDR3 nucleotides: TGCGCCAGCAGCTTGGAAGTAGCGGGAGTTAAAAACATTCAGTACTTC. It codes for CASSLEVAGVKNIQYF.